Here is one T cell receptor beta chain with its context. Its antigen is as yet unknown. The data originate from a study of CD8+ T cells in alopecia areata. Study-wide results and limits: While patients received tofacitinib, many expanded lesional clones remained present in scalp and blood.

Isolated RNA was reverse transcribed into cDNA used as the sequencing template. TCRdb's copy holds only in-frame clones and misses some; the assay was immunoSEQ multiplex PCR. The sample shows 100,000 to 130,000 clones, less than 90% of them seen only once. Trimming removed 2 bases from V and 5 bases from J, with 15 bases in between. This CDR3 contains 15 residues. The germline V gene has CDR1 LGHNA and CDR2 YNFKEQ. The treatment: oral pan-JAK inhibitor, 5-10 mg twice daily. The sequencing here drew on CD8+ T cells sorted from blood, taken at week 24, from a patient treated with tofacitinib. V and J are TRBV4-2 and TRBJ1-1, with a possible D match to TRBD1 (6 bases). This receptor was taken from a human donor with alopecia areata. The CDR3 nucleotides are TGTGCCAGCAGCCAACCTAGGGGGAGGGGGACTGAAGCTTTCTTT. Translation gives CASSQPRGRGTEAFF.